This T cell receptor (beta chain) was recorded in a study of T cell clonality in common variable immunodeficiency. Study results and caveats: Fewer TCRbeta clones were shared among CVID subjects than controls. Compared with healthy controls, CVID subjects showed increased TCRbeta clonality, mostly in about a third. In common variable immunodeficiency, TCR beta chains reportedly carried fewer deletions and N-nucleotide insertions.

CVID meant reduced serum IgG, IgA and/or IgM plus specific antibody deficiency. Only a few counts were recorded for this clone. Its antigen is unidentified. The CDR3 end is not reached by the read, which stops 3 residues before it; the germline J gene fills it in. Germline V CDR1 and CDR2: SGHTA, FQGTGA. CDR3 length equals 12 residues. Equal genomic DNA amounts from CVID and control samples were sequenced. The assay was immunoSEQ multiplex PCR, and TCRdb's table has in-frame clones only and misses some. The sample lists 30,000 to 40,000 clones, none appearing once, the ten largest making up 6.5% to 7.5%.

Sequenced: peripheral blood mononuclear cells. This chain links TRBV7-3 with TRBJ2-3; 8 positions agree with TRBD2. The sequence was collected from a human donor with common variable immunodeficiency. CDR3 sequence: CASSQAGDAQYF. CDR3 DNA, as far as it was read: TGTGCCAGCAGTCAAGCGGGAGACGCG.